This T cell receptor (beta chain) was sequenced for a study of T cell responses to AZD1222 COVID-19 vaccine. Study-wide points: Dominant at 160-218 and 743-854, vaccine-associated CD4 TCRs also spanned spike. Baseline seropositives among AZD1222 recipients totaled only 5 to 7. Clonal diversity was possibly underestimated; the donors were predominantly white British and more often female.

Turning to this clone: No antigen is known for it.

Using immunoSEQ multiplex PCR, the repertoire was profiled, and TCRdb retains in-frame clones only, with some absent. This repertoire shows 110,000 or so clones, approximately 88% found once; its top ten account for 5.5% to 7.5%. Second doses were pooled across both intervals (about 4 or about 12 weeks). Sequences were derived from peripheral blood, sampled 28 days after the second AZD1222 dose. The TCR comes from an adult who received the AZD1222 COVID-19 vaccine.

Here the CDR3 reads CASSEFGVQDGLTQYF. Written as DNA, the CDR3 is TGTGCCAGCAGTGAATTCGGCGTCCAGGACGGTCTCACGCAGTATTTT. The chain joins TRBV25-1 to TRBJ2-3; no clear D. The CDR3 is 16 amino acids. V gave up 1 base and J gave up 9 bases, with 20 bases separating them. CDR1 MGHDK and CDR2 SYGVNS come from the germline V gene.